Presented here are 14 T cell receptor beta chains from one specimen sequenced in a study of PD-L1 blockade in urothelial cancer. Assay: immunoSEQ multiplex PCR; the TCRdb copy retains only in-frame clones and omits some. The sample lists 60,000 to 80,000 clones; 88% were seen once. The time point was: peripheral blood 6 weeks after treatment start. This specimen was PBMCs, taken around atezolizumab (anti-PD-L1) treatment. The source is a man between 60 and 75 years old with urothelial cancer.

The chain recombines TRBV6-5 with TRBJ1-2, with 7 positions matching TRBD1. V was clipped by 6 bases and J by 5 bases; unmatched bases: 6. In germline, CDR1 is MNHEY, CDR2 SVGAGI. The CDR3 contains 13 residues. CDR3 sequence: CASSRGQDYGYTF. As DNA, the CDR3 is TGTGCCAGCAGCCGTGGACAGGATTATGGCTACACCTTC.

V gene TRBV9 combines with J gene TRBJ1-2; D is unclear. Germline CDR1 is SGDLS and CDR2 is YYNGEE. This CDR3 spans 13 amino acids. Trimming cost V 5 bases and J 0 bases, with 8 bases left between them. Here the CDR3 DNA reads TGTGCCAGCAGAAATATAGCTAACTATGGCTACACCTTC. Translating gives CASRNIANYGYTF.

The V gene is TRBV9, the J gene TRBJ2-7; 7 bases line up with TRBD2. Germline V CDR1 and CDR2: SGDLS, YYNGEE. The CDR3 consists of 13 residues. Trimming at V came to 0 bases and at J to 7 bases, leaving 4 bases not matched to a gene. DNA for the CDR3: TGTGCCAGCAGCGTAGTGGGGGAGGGAGAGCAGTACTTC. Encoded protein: CASSVVGEGEQYF.

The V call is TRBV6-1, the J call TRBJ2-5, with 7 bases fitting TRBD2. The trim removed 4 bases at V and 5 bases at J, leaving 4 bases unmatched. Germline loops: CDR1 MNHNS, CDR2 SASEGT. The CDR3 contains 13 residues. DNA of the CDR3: TGTGCCAGCAGTGGTTACGGGAGGGAGACCCAGTACTTC. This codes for CASSGYGRETQYF.

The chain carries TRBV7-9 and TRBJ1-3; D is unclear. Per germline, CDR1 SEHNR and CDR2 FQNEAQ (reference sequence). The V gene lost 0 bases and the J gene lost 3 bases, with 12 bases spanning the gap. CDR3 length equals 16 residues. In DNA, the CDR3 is TGTGCCAGCAGCTTAGCGCGGCCGGGTGGTGGAAACACCATATATTTT. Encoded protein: CASSLARPGGGNTIYF.

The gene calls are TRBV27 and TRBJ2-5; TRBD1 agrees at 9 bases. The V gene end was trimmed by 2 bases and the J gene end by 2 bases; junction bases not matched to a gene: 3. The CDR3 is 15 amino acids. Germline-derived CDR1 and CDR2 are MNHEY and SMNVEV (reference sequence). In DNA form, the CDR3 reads TGTGCCAGCAGTTTAGGACAGGGGATTCAAGAGACCCAGTACTTC. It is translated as CASSLGQGIQETQYF.

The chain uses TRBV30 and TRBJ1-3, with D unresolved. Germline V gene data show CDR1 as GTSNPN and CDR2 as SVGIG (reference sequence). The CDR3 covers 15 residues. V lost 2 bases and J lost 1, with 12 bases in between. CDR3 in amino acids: CAWSRLGPSGNTIYF. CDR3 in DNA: TGTGCCTGGAGTAGATTGGGCCCTTCTGGAAACACCATATATTTT.

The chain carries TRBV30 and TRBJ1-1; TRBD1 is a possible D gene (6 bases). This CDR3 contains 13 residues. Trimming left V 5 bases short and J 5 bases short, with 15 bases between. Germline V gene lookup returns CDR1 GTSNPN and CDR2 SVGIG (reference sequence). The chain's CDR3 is CAWGQGRGTEAFF. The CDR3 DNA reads TGTGCCTGGGGGCAGGGGAGGGGGACTGAAGCTTTCTTT. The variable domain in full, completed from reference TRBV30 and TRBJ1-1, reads SQTIHQWPATLVQPVGSPLSLECTVEGTSNPNLYWYRQAAGRGLQLLFYSVGIGQISSEVPQNLSASRPQDRQFILSSKKLLLSDSGFYLCAWGQGRGTEAFFGQGTRLTVV.

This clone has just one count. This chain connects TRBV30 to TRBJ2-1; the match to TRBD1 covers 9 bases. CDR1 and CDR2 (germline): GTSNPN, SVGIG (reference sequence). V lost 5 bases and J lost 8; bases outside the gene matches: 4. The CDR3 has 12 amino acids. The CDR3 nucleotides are TGTGCCTGGGGACAGGGGATCTATGAGCAGTTCTTC. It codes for CAWGQGIYEQFF.

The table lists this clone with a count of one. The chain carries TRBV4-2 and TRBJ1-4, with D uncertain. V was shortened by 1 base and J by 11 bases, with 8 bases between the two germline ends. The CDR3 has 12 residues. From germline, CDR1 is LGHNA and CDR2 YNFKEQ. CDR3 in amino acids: CASSQVSGKLFF. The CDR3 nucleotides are TGTGCCAGCAGCCAAGTATCGGGGAAACTGTTTTTT.

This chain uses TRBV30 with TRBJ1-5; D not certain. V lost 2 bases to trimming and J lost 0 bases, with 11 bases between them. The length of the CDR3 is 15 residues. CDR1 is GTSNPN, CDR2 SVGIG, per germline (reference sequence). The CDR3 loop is CAWSPGEHSNQPQHF. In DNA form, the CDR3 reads TGTGCCTGGAGTCCCGGGGAACATAGCAATCAGCCCCAGCATTTT.

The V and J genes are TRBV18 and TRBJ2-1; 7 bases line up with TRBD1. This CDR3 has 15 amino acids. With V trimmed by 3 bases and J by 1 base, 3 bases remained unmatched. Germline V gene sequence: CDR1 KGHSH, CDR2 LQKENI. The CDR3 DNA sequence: TGTGCCAGCTCACCTGAGACAGGGTCCTACAATGAGCAGTTCTTC. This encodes CASSPETGSYNEQFF.

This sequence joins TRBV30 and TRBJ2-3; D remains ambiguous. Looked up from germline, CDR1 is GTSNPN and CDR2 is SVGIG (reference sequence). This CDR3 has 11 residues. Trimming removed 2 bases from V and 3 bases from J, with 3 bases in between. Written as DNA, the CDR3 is TGTGCCTGGAGTACAACAGATACGCAGTATTTT. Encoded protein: CAWSTTDTQYF.

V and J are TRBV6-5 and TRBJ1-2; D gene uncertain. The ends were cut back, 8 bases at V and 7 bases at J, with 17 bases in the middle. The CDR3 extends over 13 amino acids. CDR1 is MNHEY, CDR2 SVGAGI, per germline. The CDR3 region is CASGLALYGGYTF. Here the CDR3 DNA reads TGTGCCAGCGGACTGGCCCTCTACGGTGGCTACACCTTC.